This TCR beta chain was sequenced in a study of radiation and T cells in renal cell carcinoma. About the study: Nephrectomy followed 15 Gy stereotactic body radiation by 4 weeks. Study results and limitations: Baseline intratumoral clonotype presence is unknown without pretreatment biopsies. From baseline, blood top tumor clonotypes peaked at 2 weeks post-radiation.

Repertoires were generated with immunoSEQ multiplex PCR, while TCRdb's copy carries only in-frame clones and drops some. The sample records about 140,000 clones, 70% to 90% being singletons. A word on this clone: Its matching antigen is unknown.

Time point defined: baseline pretreatment blood. As to treatment: 15 Gy SBRT to primary tumor, nephrectomy 4 weeks later. The patient's renal cell carcinoma had clear cell pathology. There are 17 residues in the CDR3. V shed 0 bases, J shed 0 bases, and the junction held 8 bases outside the gene matches. Germline loops: CDR1 SGDLS, CDR2 YYNGEE. The J gene is TRBJ1-2, the V gene TRBV9; TRBD1 matches 7 bases. The sequencing here drew on blood, taken from a patient whose treatment included radiotherapy and nephrectomy. This TCR came from a woman aged 50 to 65 with renal cell carcinoma. The CDR3 DNA reads as TGTGCCAGCAGCGTAGATGCTCGGACAGGTACTAACTATGGCTACACCTTC. This encodes CASSVDARTGTNYGYTF.